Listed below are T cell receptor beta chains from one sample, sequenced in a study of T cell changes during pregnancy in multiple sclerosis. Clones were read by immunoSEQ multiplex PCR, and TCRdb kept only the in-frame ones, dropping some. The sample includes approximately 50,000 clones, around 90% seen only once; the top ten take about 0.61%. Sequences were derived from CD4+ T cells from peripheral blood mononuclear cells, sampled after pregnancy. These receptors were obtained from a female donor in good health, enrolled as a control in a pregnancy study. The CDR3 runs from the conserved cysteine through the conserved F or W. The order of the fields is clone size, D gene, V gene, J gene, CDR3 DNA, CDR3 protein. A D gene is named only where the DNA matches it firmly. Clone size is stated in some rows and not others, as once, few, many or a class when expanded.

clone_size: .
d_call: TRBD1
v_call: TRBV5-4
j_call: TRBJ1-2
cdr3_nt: TGTGCCAGCAGTCTCGACAGGGCGGCGGGCTACACCTTC
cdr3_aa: CASSLDRAAGYTF

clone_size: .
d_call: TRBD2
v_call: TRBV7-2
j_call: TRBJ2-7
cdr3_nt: TGTGCCAGCAGCAAAAACCCGGGACTAATCTACGAGCAGTACTTC
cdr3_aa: CASSKNPGLIYEQYF

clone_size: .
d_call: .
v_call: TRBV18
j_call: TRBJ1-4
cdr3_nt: TGTGCCAGCTCTCGGGGGGCAGATAATGAAAAACTGTTTTTT
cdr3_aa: CASSRGADNEKLFF

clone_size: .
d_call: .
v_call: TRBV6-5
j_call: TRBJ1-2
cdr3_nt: TGTGCCAGCAGGGGGGCTGGCTACACCTTC
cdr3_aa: CASRGAGYTF

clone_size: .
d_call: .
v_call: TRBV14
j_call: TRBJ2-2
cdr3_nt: TGTGCCAGCTCCCGACAGGACCTGATAGACGGGGAGCTGTTTTTT
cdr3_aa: CASSRQDLIDGELFF

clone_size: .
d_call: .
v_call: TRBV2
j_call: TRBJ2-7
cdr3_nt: TGTGCCAGCAGTGGGACAGCCTACGAGCAGTACTTC
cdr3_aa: CASSGTAYEQYF

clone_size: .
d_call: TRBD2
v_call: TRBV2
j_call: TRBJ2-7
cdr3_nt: TGTGCCAGCAGTGGGGACGGACTAGCGGGAGGGTTCTTC
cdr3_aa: CASSGDGLAGGFF

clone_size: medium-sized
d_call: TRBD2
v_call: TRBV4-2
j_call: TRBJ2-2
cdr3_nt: TGTGCCAGCAGCCAAGATATGGCTAGCGGGGCCCTGAACACCGGGGAGCTGTTTTTT
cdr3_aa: CASSQDMASGALNTGELFF

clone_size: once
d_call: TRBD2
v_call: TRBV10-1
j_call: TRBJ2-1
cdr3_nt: TGCGCCAGCATCCTCTGGGGCGGGGGGTCAGGGGAGCAGTTCTTC
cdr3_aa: CASILWGGGSGEQFF

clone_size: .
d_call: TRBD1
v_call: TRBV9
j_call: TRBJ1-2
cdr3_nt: TGTGCCAGCACTCTTGCGGACAGGGCTCTTGGCTACACCTTC
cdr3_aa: CASTLADRALGYTF

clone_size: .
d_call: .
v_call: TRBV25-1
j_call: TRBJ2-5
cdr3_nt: TGTGCCAGCAGTGTCGAAGGGGGGGCCCCGGGTCCGACCCAGTACTTC
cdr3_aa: CASSVEGGAPGPTQYF

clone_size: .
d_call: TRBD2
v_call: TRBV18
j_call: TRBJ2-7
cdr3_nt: TGTGCCAGCTCACCACGGGAGCGGGGGGCCTACGAGCAGTACTTC
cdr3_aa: CASSPRERGAYEQYF

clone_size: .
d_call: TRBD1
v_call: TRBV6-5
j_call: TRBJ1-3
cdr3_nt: TGTGCCAGTCGGACAGGGTCTGGAAACACCATATATTTT
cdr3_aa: CASRTGSGNTIYF

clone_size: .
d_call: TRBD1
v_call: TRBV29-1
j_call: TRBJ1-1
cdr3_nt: TGCAGCGTCCCGGACAGGGGGAACATGAACACTGAAGCTTTCTTT
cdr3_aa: CSVPDRGNMNTEAFF